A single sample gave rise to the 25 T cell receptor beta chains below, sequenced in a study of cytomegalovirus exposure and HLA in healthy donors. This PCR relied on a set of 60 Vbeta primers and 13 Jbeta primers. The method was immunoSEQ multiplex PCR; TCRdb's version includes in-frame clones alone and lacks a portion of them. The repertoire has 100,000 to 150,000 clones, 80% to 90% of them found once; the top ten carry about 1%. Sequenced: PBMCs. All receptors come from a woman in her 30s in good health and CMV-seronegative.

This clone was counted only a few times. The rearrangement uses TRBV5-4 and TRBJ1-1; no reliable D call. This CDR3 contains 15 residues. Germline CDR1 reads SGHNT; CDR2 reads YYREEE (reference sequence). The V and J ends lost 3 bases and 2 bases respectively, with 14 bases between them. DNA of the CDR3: TGTGCCAGCAGCTCTTACAGAACCAGTAACACTGAAGCTTTCTTT. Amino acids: CASSSYRTSNTEAFF.

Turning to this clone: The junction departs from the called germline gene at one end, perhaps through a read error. CDR3 sequence reads: CSSSLQTYEQYF. The CDR3 bases are TGTTCCAGCAGCTTACAGACCTACGAGCAGTACTTC. The chain links TRBV7-9 to TRBJ2-7, with D hard to call. Per germline, CDR1 SEHNR and CDR2 FQNEAQ (reference sequence). The CDR3 has 12 amino acids.

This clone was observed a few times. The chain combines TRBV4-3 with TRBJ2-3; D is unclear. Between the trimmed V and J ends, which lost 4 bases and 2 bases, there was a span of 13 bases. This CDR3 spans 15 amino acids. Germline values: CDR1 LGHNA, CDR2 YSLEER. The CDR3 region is CASSRLHRDTDTQYF. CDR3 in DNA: TGCGCCAGCAGCCGCCTGCACAGAGACACAGATACGCAGTATTTT.

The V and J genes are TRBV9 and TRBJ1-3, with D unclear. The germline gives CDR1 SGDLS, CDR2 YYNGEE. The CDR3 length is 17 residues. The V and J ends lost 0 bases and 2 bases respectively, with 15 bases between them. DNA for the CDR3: TGTGCCAGCAGCGTAGATTTAGCGGCAGAAACTGGAAACACCATATATTTT. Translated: CASSVDLAAETGNTIYF.

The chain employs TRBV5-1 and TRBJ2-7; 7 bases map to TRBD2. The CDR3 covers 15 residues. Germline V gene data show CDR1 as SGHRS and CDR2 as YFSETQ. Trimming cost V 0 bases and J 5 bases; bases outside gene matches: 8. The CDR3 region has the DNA TGCGCCAGCAGCTTGGGGGTTGGAGCGGGACACGAGCAGTACTTC. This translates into CASSLGVGAGHEQYF. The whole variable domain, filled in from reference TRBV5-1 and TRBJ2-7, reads KAGVTQTPRYLIKTRGQQVTLSCSPISGHRSVSWYQQTPGQGLQFLFEYFSETQRNKGNFPGRFSGRQFSNSRSEMNVSTLELGDSALYLCASSLGVGAGHEQYFGPGTRLTVT.

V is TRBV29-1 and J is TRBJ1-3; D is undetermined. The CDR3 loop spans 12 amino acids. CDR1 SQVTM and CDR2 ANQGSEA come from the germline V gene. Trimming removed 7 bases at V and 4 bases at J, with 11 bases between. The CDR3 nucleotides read TGCAGCGCCTTGGGGAGCGGAAACACCATATATTTT. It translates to CSALGSGNTIYF.

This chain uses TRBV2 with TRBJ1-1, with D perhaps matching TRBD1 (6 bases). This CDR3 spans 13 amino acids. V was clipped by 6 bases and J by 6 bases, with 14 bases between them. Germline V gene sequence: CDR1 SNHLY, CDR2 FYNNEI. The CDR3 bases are TGTGCCAGCAGCAAGGGGGGGGCGGCTGAAGCTTTCTTT. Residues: CASSKGGAAEAFF.

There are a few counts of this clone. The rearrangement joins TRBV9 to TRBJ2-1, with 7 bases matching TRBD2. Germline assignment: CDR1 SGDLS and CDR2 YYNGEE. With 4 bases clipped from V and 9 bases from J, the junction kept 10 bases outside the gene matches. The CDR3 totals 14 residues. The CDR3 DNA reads TGTGCCAGCAGCTTCCCTGGGAGGGGAGGTGAGCAGTTCTTC. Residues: CASSFPGRGGEQFF.

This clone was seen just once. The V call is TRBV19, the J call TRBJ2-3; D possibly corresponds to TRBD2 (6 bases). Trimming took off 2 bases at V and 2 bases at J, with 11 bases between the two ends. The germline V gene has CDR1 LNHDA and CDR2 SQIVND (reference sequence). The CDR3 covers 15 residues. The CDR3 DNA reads TGTGCCAGTAGTATACGTGGAGGGTCCACAGATACGCAGTATTTT. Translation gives CASSIRGGSTDTQYF.

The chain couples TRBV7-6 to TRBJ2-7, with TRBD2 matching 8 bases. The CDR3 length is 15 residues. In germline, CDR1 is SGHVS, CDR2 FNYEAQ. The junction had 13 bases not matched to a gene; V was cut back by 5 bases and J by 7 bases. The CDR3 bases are TGTGCCAGCAGCCAAACGGGAGGGGTCTCGGGGGAGCAGTACTTC. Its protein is CASSQTGGVSGEQYF.

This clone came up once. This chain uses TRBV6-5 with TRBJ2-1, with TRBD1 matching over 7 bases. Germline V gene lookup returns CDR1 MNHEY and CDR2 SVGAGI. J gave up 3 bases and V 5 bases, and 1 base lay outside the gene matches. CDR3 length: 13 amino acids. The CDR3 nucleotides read TGTGCCAGCAGTACAGGGGACTACAATGAGCAGTTCTTC. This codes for CASSTGDYNEQFF.

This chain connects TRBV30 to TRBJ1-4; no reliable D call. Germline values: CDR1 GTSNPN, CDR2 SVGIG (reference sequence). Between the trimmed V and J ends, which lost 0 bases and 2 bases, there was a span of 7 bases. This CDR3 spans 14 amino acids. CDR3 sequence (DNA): TGTGCCTGGAGTGTATCGGGGACTAATGAAAAACTGTTTTTT. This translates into CAWSVSGTNEKLFF.

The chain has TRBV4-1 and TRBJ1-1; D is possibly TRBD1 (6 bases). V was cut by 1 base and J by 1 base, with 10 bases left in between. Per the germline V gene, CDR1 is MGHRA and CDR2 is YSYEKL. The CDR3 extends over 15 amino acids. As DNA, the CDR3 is TGCGCCAGCAGCCAAGGCGTGACAGGGAACACTGAAGCTTTCTTT. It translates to CASSQGVTGNTEAFF.

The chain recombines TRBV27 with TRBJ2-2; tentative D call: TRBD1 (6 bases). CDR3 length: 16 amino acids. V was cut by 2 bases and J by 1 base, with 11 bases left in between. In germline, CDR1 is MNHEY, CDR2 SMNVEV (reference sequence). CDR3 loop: CASSLRVTGNTGELFF. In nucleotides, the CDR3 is TGTGCCAGCAGTTTAAGGGTGACAGGGAACACCGGGGAGCTGTTTTTT.

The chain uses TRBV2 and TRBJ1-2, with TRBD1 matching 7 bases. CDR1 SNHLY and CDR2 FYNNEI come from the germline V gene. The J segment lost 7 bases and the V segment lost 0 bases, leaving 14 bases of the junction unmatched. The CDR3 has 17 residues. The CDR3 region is CASSEARPGGLMVGYTF. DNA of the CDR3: TGTGCCAGCAGTGAAGCGCGCCCAGGGGGATTGATGGTTGGCTACACCTTC.

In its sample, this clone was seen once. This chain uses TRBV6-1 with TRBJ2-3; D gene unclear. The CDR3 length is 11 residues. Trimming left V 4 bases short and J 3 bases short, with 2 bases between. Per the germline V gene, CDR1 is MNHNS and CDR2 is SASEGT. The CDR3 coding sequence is TGTGCCAGCAGTGCTACAGATACGCAGTATTTT. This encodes CASSATDTQYF.

The chain's CDR3 is CASSLGGGTDTQYF. The CDR3 nucleotides are TGTGCCAGCAGCTTAGGAGGGGGCACAGATACGCAGTATTTT. The chain employs TRBV13 and TRBJ2-3, with D perhaps TRBD1 (5 bases). The length of the CDR3 is 14 residues. The germline V gene encodes CDR1 PRHDT and CDR2 FYEKMQ (reference sequence). The V end was cut by 0 bases, the J end by 1 base, with 5 bases between.

The CDR3 coding sequence is TGTGCCAGCAGCCGTAACATAGCGGGGGGGCTTCGCGAGCAGTACTTC. Translated: CASSRNIAGGLREQYF. The V call is TRBV5-4, the J call TRBJ2-7; TRBD2 matches 11 bases. The CDR3 has 16 amino acids. CDR1 and CDR2 (germline): SGHNT, YYREEE (reference sequence). V shed 4 bases, J shed 6 bases, and the junction held 12 bases outside the gene matches.

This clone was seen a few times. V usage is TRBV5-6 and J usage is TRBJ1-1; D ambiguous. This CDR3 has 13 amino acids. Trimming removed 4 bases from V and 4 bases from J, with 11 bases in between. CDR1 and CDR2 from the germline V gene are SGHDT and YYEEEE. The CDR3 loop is CASSRLEGTEAFF. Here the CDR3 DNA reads TGTGCCAGCAGCCGGTTAGAGGGCACTGAAGCTTTCTTT.

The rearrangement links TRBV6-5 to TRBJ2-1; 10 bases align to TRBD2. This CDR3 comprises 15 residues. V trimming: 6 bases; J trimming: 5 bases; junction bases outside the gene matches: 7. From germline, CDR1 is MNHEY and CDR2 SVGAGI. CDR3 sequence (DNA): TGTGCCAGCAGCTTGGGACTAGCGTCCGACAATGAGCAGTTCTTC. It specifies CASSLGLASDNEQFF.

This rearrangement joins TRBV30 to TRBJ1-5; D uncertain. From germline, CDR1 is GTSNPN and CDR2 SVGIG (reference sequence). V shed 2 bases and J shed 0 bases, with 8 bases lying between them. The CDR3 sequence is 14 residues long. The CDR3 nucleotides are TGTGCCTGGAGTCGGAGTAATAGCAATCAGCCCCAGCATTTT. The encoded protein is CAWSRSNSNQPQHF.

The CDR3 sequence is CASSEEFGGYGYTF. In nucleotides, the CDR3 is TGTGCCAGCAGTGAAGAGTTCGGGGGCTATGGCTACACCTTC. The V and J genes are TRBV6-5 and TRBJ1-2; a weak D match, TRBD1 (5 bases). Trimming took off 5 bases at V and 4 bases at J, with 14 bases between the two ends. The CDR3 runs 14 residues. Germline CDR1 MNHEY, CDR2 SVGAGI.

The CDR3 is CASSKVERERELGNQPQHF. CDR3 sequence (DNA): TGTGCCAGCAGCAAAGTGGAAAGGGAGCGAGAGTTGGGCAATCAGCCCCAGCATTTT. V and J are TRBV21-1 and TRBJ1-5. TRBV21-1 is recorded as a pseudogene. The CDR3 spans 19 residues.

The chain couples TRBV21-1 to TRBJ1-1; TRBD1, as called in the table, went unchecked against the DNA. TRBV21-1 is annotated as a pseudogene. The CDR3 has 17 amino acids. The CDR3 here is CASSKWFGTGFSSRAFF. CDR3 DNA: TGTGCCAGCAGCAAATGGTTCGGGACAGGGTTTTCCTCGAGGGCTTTCTTT.

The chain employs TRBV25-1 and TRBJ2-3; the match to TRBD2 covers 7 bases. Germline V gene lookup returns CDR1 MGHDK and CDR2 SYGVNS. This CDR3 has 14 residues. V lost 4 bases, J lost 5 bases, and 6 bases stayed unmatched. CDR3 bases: TGTGCCAGCAGTGGGGGAGGGACGGTAGATACGCAGTATTTT. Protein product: CASSGGGTVDTQYF. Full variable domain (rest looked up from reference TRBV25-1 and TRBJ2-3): EADIYQTPRYLVIGTGKKITLECSQTMGHDKMYWYQQDPGMELHLIHYSYGVNSTEKGDLSSESTVSRIRTEHFPLTLESARPSHTSQYLCASSGGGTVDTQYFGPGTRLTVL.